The 27 T cell receptor beta chains presented below share a single source sample, sequenced in a study of vaccination and CD4 T cells after COVID-19. The treatment here: approximately 11-day PBMC culture with coronavirus spike peptide pools or control peptides (ViraFEST assay). An Oncomine TCR Beta short-read assay was used to sequence the DNA from cultured CD4+ T cells. TCRdb called the PCR reads again in MiXCR, with one record for every CDR3 protein. The data contain just under 20,000 distinct CDR3 sequences, 40% of them singletons. The antigens of these receptors remain unknown. This sample comprised CD4+ T cells from blood, cultured in vitro, obtained after SARS-CoV-2 vaccination. These receptors came from a human donor who had recovered from COVID-19.

V gene TRBV4-3 combines with J gene TRBJ2-7, with TRBD1 as a possible D gene (6 bases). V lost 4 bases and J 6 bases, leaving 16 bases between the germline ends. This CDR3 has 14 residues. CDR1 and CDR2 from the germline V gene are LGHNA and YSLEER. For the CDR3, the DNA is TGCGCCAGCAGCCTGGGCACAGGGTCCGGCGAGCAGTACTTC. Its translation is CASSLGTGSGEQYF.

The V call is TRBV11-3, the J call TRBJ1-6; 7 bases match TRBD1. J lost 7 bases, V lost 5 bases, and 17 bases had no gene match. There are 18 residues in the CDR3. Germline V gene data show CDR1 as SGHNT and CDR2 as YENEEA. The CDR3 protein is CASSLRQGRVSGNSPLHF. The CDR3 bases are TGTGCCAGCAGCCTACGACAGGGTCGGGTTTCAGGGAATTCACCCCTCCACTTT.

This clonotype has a handful of counts. The chain is built from TRBV20-1 and TRBJ1-1; D is unclear. V dropped 0 bases and J dropped 1 base, with 18 bases sitting between them. Germline loops: CDR1 DFQATT, CDR2 SNEGSKA (reference sequence). CDR3 length: 17 amino acids. CDR3 loop: CSARDRGRSNRNTEAFF. CDR3 DNA sequence: TGCAGTGCTAGAGATCGGGGTAGGAGTAATCGGAACACTGAAGCTTTCTTT.

The CDR3 spells CSAKSLRGGLFF. The DNA for the CDR3 is TGCAGTGCGAAGAGTCTACGTGGGGGGTTGTTTTTT. The rearrangement links TRBV20-1 to TRBJ1-4, with D possibly TRBD1 on 5 matching bases. The CDR3 sequence is 12 residues long. Trimming left V 6 bases short and J 15 bases short, with 20 bases between. CDR1 is DFQATT, CDR2 SNEGSKA, per germline (reference sequence).

The chain uses TRBV27 and TRBJ1-1; D is uncertain. The CDR3 runs 14 residues. Germline values: CDR1 MNHEY, CDR2 SMNVEV (reference sequence). V lost 6 bases, J lost 1 base, and 12 bases lay in between. The CDR3 sequence: CASRSLSSNTEAFF. CDR3 bases: TGTGCCAGCAGATCCCTAAGCTCGAACACTGAAGCTTTCTTT.

This clonotype was seen a handful of times. The chain recombines TRBV7-3 with TRBJ1-1; 11 bases line up with TRBD1. V was clipped by 5 bases and J by 5 bases; unmatched bases: 4. The CDR3 is 14 residues long. The germline V gene has CDR1 SGHTA and CDR2 FQGTGA. For the CDR3, the DNA is TGTGCCAGCAGCCCGGACAGGGGGCGTACTGAAGCTTTCTTT. The encoded protein is CASSPDRGRTEAFF. The full variable domain, its missing parts supplied by reference TRBV7-3 and TRBJ1-1, is GAGVSQTPSNKVTEKGKYVELRCDPISGHTALYWYRQSLGQGPEFLIYFQGTGAADDSGLPNDRFFAVRPEGSVSTLKIQRTERGDSAVYLCASSPDRGRTEAFFGQGTRLTVV.

The chain carries TRBV28 and TRBJ1-3, with TRBD1 as a possible D gene (6 bases). The CDR3 contains 15 residues. CDR1 MDHEN and CDR2 SYDVKM come from the germline V gene. The V and J ends lost 6 bases and 8 bases respectively, with 20 bases between them. CDR3 bases: TGTGCCAGCAGAGTAACCCTACCGGGGGCCCACACCATATATTTT. It encodes CASRVTLPGAHTIYF.

The genes are TRBV28 and TRBJ1-2; D is perhaps TRBD1 (5 bases). The CDR3 contains 14 residues. Trimming took 10 bases from V and 7 from J, leaving 22 bases between them. Germline CDR1 MDHEN, CDR2 SYDVKM. The CDR3 reads CAIPTGAGKSGYTF. The CDR3 nucleotides read TGTGCCATCCCCACTGGGGCAGGGAAGAGTGGCTACACCTTC.

The chain uses TRBV4-2 and TRBJ2-2; 11 bases fit TRBD2. CDR3 length equals 20 residues. Germline assignment: CDR1 LGHNA and CDR2 YNFKEQ. Losses at the gene ends were 0 bases for V and 5 bases for J; bases not matched to a gene: 14. The CDR3 sequence is CASSQDVYPSGRSWTGELFF. The CDR3 coding sequence is TGTGCCAGCAGCCAAGATGTCTATCCTAGCGGGAGGAGTTGGACCGGGGAGCTGTTTTTT.

The chain joins TRBV2 to TRBJ2-4; D uncertain. V was clipped by 4 bases and J by 0 bases, with 10 bases between them. From germline, CDR1 is SNHLY and CDR2 FYNNEI. The CDR3 covers 15 residues. CDR3 nucleotides: TGTGCCAGCAGTGTCTCCCAGCTAGCCAAAAACATTCAGTACTTC. Translated, it gives CASSVSQLAKNIQYF.

This clonotype has only a few counts. The chain joins TRBV12-3 or TRBV12-4 to TRBJ1-2; 11 nucleotides align to TRBD1. The CDR3 contains 14 residues. V was clipped by 7 bases and J by 8 bases; unmatched bases: 9. CDR3: CASTRTGGMKGYTF. CDR3 coding DNA: TGTGCCAGCACCAGGACAGGGGGCATGAAGGGCTACACCTTC.

This clonotype has only one observation. The V and J genes are TRBV10-3 and TRBJ2-7; 8 bases are shared with TRBD1. Unmatched junction bases numbered 1, after V lost 5 bases and J lost 1 base. The CDR3 has 13 amino acids. Per the germline V gene, CDR1 is ENHRY and CDR2 is SYGVKD. The CDR3 protein is CAISRDRSYEQYF. CDR3 DNA: TGTGCCATCAGTCGGGACAGGTCCTACGAGCAGTACTTC.

This CDR3 is CASSWGQGVENSPLHF. As DNA, the CDR3 is TGCGCCAGCAGCTGGGGACAGGGAGTTGAGAATTCACCCCTCCACTTT. The V gene is TRBV5-1, the J gene TRBJ1-6; the match to TRBD1 covers 9 bases. Trimming took 3 bases from V and 7 from J; bases not matched to a gene: 8. Germline assignment: CDR1 SGHRS and CDR2 YFSETQ. The CDR3 runs to 16 residues. Combining the CDR3 with reference TRBV5-1 and TRBJ1-6 gives the whole variable domain KAGVTQTPRYLIKTRGQQVTLSCSPISGHRSVSWYQQTPGQGLQFLFEYFSETQRNKGNFPGRFSGRQFSNSRSEMNVSTLELGDSALYLCASSWGQGVENSPLHFGNGTRLTVT.

This sequence joins TRBV19 and TRBJ1-5, with 10 bases that match TRBD1. This CDR3 comprises 15 residues. V gave up 6 bases and J gave up 6 bases; unmatched junction bases: 8. Germline V gene sequence: CDR1 LNHDA, CDR2 SQIVND (reference sequence). This CDR3 is CASSSTGGEPQPQHF. Here the CDR3 DNA reads TGTGCCAGTAGCTCGACAGGGGGCGAACCTCAGCCCCAGCATTTT.

The chain recombines TRBV6-1 with TRBJ1-2; 9 bases line up with TRBD1. This CDR3 contains 15 residues. The V gene end was trimmed by 6 bases and the J gene end by 4 bases; junction bases not matched to a gene: 9. From germline, CDR1 is MNHNS and CDR2 SASEGT. The CDR3 spells CASSSLDRGPYGYTF. The CDR3 region has the DNA TGTGCCAGCAGCAGCCTGGACAGGGGACCCTATGGCTACACCTTC.

This clonotype was counted between two and nine times. The chain employs TRBV20-1 and TRBJ2-3; D gene uncertain. The CDR3 runs 15 residues. The V gene lost 0 bases and the J gene lost 0 bases, with 10 bases spanning the gap. CDR1 is DFQATT, CDR2 SNEGSKA, per germline (reference sequence). The CDR3 is CSARDLSTSTDTQYF. The CDR3 DNA reads as TGCAGTGCTAGAGACCTTTCGACAAGCACAGATACGCAGTATTTT.

This sequence joins TRBV21-1 and TRBJ2-2. TRBV21-1 is termed a pseudogene. This CDR3 has 12 residues. DNA for the CDR3: TGTGCCAGCAGCATCTACACCGGGGAGCTGTTTTTT. Translation: CASSIYTGELFF.

This clonotype was observed a handful of times. The J gene is TRBJ1-5, the V gene TRBV19; D is perhaps TRBD1 (6 bases). V was trimmed by 5 bases and J by 7 bases, leaving 15 bases between them. Germline V gives CDR1 LNHDA, CDR2 SQIVND (reference sequence). The CDR3 totals 14 residues. The CDR3 nucleotides are TGTGCCAGTAGTGGTGGGGGCGCGGGACAGCCCCAGCATTTT. This gives the protein CASSGGGAGQPQHF.

This clonotype has only a few counts. The DNA of the CDR3 is TGTGCCAGCAGCCACAACCGATTAACTAACTATGGCTACACCTTC. Amino acid sequence: CASSHNRLTNYGYTF. The chain couples TRBV7-2 to TRBJ1-2; D uncertain. Per the germline V gene, CDR1 is SGHTA and CDR2 is FQGNSA. Trimming took 5 bases from V and 0 from J, leaving 13 bases between them. This CDR3 comprises 15 residues.

The sample holds a few counts of this clonotype. The chain has TRBV20-1 and TRBJ1-5, with D unresolved. Germline V CDR1 and CDR2: DFQATT, SNEGSKA (reference sequence). V lost 3 bases and J 0 bases, leaving 15 bases between the germline ends. CDR3 length: 16 amino acids. The CDR3 protein is CSARRDGGYSNQPQHF. The CDR3, as DNA: TGCAGTGCTAGGCGTGACGGAGGTTATAGCAATCAGCCCCAGCATTTT.

This chain connects TRBV6-4 to TRBJ1-1; D is possibly TRBD1 (5 bases). V gave up 6 bases and J gave up 7 bases, with 9 bases separating them. From germline, CDR1 is MRHNA and CDR2 SNTAGT. The CDR3 totals 11 residues. The CDR3 reads CASRRGYEAFF. Written as DNA, the CDR3 is TGTGCCAGCAGGCGGGGGTATGAAGCTTTCTTT.

This chain links TRBV12-3 or TRBV12-4 with TRBJ2-5, with 10 positions matching TRBD2. CDR3 length: 15 amino acids. V lost 3 bases and J lost 2; bases outside the gene matches: 3. CDR3 nucleotide sequence: TGTGCCAGCAGTTTGCTAGCGGGGGTACAAGAGACCCAGTACTTC. It is translated as CASSLLAGVQETQYF.

The genes are TRBV2 and TRBJ1-3; D remains ambiguous. CDR3 length equals 16 residues. Trimming stripped 4 bases from V and 0 bases from J, with 13 bases between. CDR1 is SNHLY, CDR2 FYNNEI, per germline. CDR3 region: CASSVRPIFSGNTIYF. CDR3 bases: TGTGCCAGCAGTGTGAGGCCGATCTTCTCTGGAAACACCATATATTTT.

This clonotype was detected only a few times. The V gene is TRBV20-1, the J gene TRBJ1-2; unclear D gene. This CDR3 contains 12 residues. V lost 6 bases to trimming and J lost 1 base, with 9 bases between them. The germline V gene encodes CDR1 DFQATT and CDR2 SNEGSKA (reference sequence). The CDR3 DNA is TGCAGTGCCCCGGCGGATAACTATGGCTACACCTTC. It is translated as CSAPADNYGYTF.

This clonotype was seen once. The chain uses TRBV7-3 and TRBJ2-1; TRBD2 matches 9 bases. The CDR3 loop spans 15 amino acids. Germline CDR1 and CDR2: SGHTA and FQGTGA. V was pared by 8 bases and J by 1 base, with 6 bases of the junction left unmatched. The CDR3 DNA follows: TGTGCCAGCGCGTTGCGGGAGGGTTCCTACAATGAGCAGTTCTTC. This sequence encodes CASALREGSYNEQFF.

The DNA for the CDR3 is TGCAGTGCTAGAGATGCGGCCGAACAAGGCAATCAGCCCCAGCATTTT. Translating gives CSARDAAEQGNQPQHF. V gene TRBV20-1 combines with J gene TRBJ1-5; D not resolved. Germline CDR1 and CDR2: DFQATT and SNEGSKA (reference sequence). The V gene lost 0 bases and the J gene lost 2 bases, with 14 bases spanning the gap. This CDR3 has 16 amino acids.

V usage is TRBV20-1 and J usage is TRBJ2-1; 8 nucleotides match TRBD2. The J segment lost 0 bases and the V segment lost 1 base, leaving 17 bases of the junction unmatched. Germline CDR1 is DFQATT and CDR2 is SNEGSKA (reference sequence). The CDR3 runs 20 residues. CDR3 sequence: CSARVPTSAGGASSYNEQFF. The DNA for the CDR3 is TGCAGTGCTAGAGTGCCGACTAGCGCTGGGGGAGCTAGCTCCTACAATGAGCAGTTCTTC.